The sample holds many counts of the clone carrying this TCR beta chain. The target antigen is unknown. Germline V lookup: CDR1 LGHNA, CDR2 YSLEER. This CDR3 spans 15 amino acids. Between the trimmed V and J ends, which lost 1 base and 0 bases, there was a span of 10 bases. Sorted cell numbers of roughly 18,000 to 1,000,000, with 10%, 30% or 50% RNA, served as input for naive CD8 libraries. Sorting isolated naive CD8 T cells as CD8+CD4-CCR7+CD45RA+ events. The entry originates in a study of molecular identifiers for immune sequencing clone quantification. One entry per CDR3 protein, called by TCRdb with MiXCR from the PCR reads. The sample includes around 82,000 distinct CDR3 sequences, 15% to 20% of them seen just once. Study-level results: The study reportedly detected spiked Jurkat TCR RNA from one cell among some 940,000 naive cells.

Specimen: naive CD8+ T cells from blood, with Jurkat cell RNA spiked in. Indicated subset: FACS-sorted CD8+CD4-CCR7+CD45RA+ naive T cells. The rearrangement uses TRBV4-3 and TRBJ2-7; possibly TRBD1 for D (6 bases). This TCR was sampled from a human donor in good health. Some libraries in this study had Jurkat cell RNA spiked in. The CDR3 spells CASSQGRGGSYEQYF. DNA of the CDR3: TGCGCCAGCAGCCAAGGCAGGGGCGGCTCCTACGAGCAGTACTTC.